This T cell receptor (beta chain) was captured in a study of early T cells in non-severe SARS-CoV-2 infection listed by TCRdb under 2021. Context from the whole study: Bulk RNA from unsorted whole blood was used for TCR sequencing, so alpha and beta chains could not be paired.

The CDR3 runs 14 residues from the cysteine to the phenylalanine. The read is trimmed to its CDR3 DNA, 42 bases read in frame from base 1. CDR1 SQVTM and CDR2 ANQGSEA are derived from the germline V gene. The research as a whole found: Matching against VDJdb was skewed toward anti-spike CD8 responses, likely underestimated virus-specific expansions, and missed private and CD4 specificities.

The method behind the library was 5' RACE. Sequencing used a NextSeq 500. Unique molecular identifiers were attached to individual cDNA molecules in the TCR library protocol so that sequencing error and PCR bias could be corrected. Both TCR alpha and beta chains were sequenced, and tight co-correlation was observed between alpha and beta sequence abundances in each sample. The paper's processing steps were these. Decombinator V4 was used to perform V gene, J gene and CDR3 annotation of TCR sequences. Expanded TCRs were defined as changing significantly between any two time points under a Poisson model with p below 0.0001. Abundances of TCRs were expressed as counts per million after normalisation to the total number of TCRs sequenced in each sample. MAIT TCRs were defined by TRAV1-2 paired with TRAJ12, TRAJ20 or TRAJ33, and iNKT TCRs by TRAV10 paired with TRAJ18. VDJdb, accessed on 1 November 2021, was searched for TCRs annotated for CMV, EBV and SARS-CoV-2, and TCRs annotated for more than one antigen were excluded. Using fastp trimming at Q25 and MiXCR clonotype assembly, TCRdb reanalyzed the public sequencing data and kept in-frame beta chains. Identical CDR3 protein sequences are pooled into one entry, listed with their most common genes and DNA. TCRdb, not the original authors, processed these V and J calls. This sample holds tens of thousands of distinct CDR3 sequences; 5.5% to 6.5% were observed only once. Over 10% of the sample is in the top ten clones.

The study was a case-control design nested within a healthcare worker cohort in London, UK, with weekly nasopharyngeal swab PCR tests and blood sampling. Healthcare workers were recruited during the week of the UK lockdown, between 23 and 31 March 2020, and followed weekly for up to 16 weeks. Concerning this clonotype itself: What antigen it recognizes has not been identified. Base quality data are lacking; no much larger clone is found one base away.

Recombination joined TRBV29-1 with TRBJ2-1, with 9 central nucleotides matching TRBD1. The TCR comes from an adult who was a healthcare worker with PCR-confirmed SARS-CoV-2 infection or an uninfected control (not recorded which). Material for sequencing was whole blood. The base sequence is TGCAGTGGGACTGCGGGACAGGGTATCGATGAGCAGTTCTTC. It codes for CSGTAGQGIDEQFF.